This TCR beta chain was retrieved from a study of blood T cell repertoires in COVID-19. Germline V gives CDR1 SGDLS, CDR2 YYNGEE. The CDR3 runs to 14 residues. V lost 4 bases and J lost 0, with 9 bases in between. TCRdb's copy holds only in-frame clones and misses some; the assay was immunoSEQ multiplex PCR. Among about 9,300 clones listed, approximately 91% were seen once. J is TRBJ2-3 and V is TRBV9; tentative D call: TRBD2 (6 bases). The receptor was derived from a woman in her 50s with active COVID-19. The sequencing sample was made of peripheral blood. The CDR3 reads CASSRSGSTDTQYF. The CDR3 DNA reads as TGTGCCAGCAGCCGAAGCGGGAGCACAGATACGCAGTATTTT.